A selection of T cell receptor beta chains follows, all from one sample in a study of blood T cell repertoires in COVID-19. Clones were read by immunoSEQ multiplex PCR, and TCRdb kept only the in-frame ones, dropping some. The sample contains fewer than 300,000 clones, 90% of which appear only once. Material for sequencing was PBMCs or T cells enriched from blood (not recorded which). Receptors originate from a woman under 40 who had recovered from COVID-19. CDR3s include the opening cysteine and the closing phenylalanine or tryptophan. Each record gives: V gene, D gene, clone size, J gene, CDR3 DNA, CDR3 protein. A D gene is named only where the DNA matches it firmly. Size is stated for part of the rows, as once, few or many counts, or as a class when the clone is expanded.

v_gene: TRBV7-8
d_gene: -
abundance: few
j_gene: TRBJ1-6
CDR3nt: TGTGCCAGCACCCTTAGGCCAGGGCTTTCACCCCTCCACTTT
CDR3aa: CASTLRPGLSPLHF

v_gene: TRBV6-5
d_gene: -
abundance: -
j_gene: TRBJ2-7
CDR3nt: TGTGCCAGCACGCGGGGGCCGGACTCCTACGAGCAGTACTTC
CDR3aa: CASTRGPDSYEQYF

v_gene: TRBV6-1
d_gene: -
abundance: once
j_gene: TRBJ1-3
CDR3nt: TGTGCCAGCAGTGAAGTGGGACTCGGAAACACCATATATTTT
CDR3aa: CASSEVGLGNTIYF

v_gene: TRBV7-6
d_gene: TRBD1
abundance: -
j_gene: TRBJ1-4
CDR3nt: TGTGCCAGCAGCTTATTCACAGGGGGCCCGACTAATGAAAAACTGTTTTTT
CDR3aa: CASSLFTGGPTNEKLFF

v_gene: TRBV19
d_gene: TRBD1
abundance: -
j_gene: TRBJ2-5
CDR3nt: TGTGCCAGTAGTATGTTCGGGACAGGGGCTCAAGAGACCCAGTACTTC
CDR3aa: CASSMFGTGAQETQYF

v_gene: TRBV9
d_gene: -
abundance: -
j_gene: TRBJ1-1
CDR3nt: TGTGCCAGCAGCGTAGATGGGGGGGCAGGGTACACTGAAGCTTTCTTT
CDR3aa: CASSVDGGAGYTEAFF

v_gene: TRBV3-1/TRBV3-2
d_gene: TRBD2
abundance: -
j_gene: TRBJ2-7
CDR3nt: TGTGCCAGCAGCCAAGAGGGACTAGTGGGCTACGAGCAGTACTTC
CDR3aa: CASSQEGLVGYEQYF

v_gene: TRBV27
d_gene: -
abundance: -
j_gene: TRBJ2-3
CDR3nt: TGTGCCAGCAGTTTCAGCGGAGACCGCACAGATACGCAGTATTTT
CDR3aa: CASSFSGDRTDTQYF

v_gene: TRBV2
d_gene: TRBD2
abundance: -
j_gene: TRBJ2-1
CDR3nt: TGTGCCAGCAGCGGACTAGTTAGTCTTCATGAGCAGTTCTTC
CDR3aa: CASSGLVSLHEQFF

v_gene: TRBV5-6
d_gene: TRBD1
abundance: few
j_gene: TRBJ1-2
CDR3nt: TGTGCCAGCAGCTTGGGAGGGACAGGATCTAATGGCTACACCTTC
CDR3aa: CASSLGGTGSNGYTF

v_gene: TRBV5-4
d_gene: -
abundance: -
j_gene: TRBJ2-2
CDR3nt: TGTGCCAGCCACCCATTCGGGGGAAACACCGGGGAGCTGTTTTTT
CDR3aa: CASHPFGGNTGELFF

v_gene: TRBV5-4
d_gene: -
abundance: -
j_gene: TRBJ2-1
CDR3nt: TGTGCCAGCAGCGTTGGACTTAAAAGTGTACCTACCGACCAAAACGATGAGCAGTTCTTC
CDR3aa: CASSVGLKSVPTDQNDEQFF

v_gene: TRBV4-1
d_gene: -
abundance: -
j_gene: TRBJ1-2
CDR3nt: TGCGCCAGCAGCCCACTACTCACCGCCTATGGCTACACCTTC
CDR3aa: CASSPLLTAYGYTF

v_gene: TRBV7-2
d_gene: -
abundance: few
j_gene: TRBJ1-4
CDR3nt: TGTGCCAGCAGCCCCAACAGTATATTTGAAAAACTGTTTTTT
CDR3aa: CASSPNSIFEKLFF

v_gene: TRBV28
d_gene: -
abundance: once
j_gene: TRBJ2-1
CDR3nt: TGTGCCAGCAGTTTATTTCGTGGGAGTGTGTACAATGAGCAGTTCTTC
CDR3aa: CASSLFRGSVYNEQFF

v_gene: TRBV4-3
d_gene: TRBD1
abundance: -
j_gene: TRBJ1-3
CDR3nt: TGCGCCAGCAGCCAAGAGACAGGGGTTGGAAACACCATATATTTT
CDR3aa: CASSQETGVGNTIYF

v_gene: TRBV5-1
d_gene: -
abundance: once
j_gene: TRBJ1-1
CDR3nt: TGCGCCAGCAGCTTGGCGGGTCAGAACACTGAAGCTTTCTTT
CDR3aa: CASSLAGQNTEAFF

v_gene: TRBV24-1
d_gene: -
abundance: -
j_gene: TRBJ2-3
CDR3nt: TGTGCCACCAGTGAATATAGGACAGGCACAGATACGCAGTATTTT
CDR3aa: CATSEYRTGTDTQYF

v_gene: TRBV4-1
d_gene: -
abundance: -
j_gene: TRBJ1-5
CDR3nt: TGCGCCAGCAGCCAAGATTGGCGCAGCGCCCATAGCAATCAGCCCCAGCATTTT
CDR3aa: CASSQDWRSAHSNQPQHF

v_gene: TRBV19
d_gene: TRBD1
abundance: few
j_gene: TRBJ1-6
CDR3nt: TGTGCCAGTAGTCCGGACAGGGGGCCTTCACCCCTCCACTTT
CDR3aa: CASSPDRGPSPLHF

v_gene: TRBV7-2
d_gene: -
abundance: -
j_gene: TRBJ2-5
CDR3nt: TGTGCCAGCAGCTCCTCGACTGGGGGGAAAGAGACCCAGTACTTC
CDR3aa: CASSSSTGGKETQYF

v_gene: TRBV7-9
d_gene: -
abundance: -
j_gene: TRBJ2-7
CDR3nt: TGTGCCAGCAGCCCCAGGGCTTACGAGCAGTACTTC
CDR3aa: CASSPRAYEQYF

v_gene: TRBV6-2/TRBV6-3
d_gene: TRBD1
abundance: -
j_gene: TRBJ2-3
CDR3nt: TGTGCCAGCAGTTACGACAGGGCAGCTACAGATACGCAGTATTTT
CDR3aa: CASSYDRAATDTQYF

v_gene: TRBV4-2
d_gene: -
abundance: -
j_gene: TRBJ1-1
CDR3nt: TGTGCCAGCAGCCAATATCCGCGAGAAGCTTTCTTT
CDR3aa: CASSQYPREAFF

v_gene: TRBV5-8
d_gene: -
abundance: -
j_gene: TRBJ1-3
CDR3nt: TGTGCCAGCAGTTACCGAGGGAGCTCTGGAAACACCATATATTTT
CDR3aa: CASSYRGSSGNTIYF

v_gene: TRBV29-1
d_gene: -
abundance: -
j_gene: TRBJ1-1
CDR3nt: TGCAGCGGTGTGACAGTTCCGGGCACTGAAGCTTTCTTT
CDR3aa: CSGVTVPGTEAFF

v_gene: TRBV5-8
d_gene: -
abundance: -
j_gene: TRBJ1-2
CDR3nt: TGTGCCAGCAGCCCCTGGGGGGAGCTCTATGGCTACACCTTC
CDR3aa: CASSPWGELYGYTF

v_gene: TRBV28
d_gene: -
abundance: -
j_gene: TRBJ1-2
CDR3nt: TGTGCCAGCAACCTATTCCAGGGGCTGTATGGCTACACCTTC
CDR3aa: CASNLFQGLYGYTF

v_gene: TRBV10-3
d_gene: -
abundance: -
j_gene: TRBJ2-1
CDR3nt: TGTGCCATCACTGGAGGGACAGTGGGTCCCTACAATGAGCAGTTCTTC
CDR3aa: CAITGGTVGPYNEQFF

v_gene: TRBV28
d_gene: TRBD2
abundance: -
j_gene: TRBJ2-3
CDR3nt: TGTGCCAGCAGTTTCTTATCTAGCGGGGTTTACACAGATACGCAGTATTTT
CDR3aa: CASSFLSSGVYTDTQYF

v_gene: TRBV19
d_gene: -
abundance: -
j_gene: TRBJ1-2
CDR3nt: TGTGCCAGTAGTCTCCGGGGGGCGGCTTTTGGCTACACCTTC
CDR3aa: CASSLRGAAFGYTF

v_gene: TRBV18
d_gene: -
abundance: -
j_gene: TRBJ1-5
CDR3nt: TGTGCCAGCTCACCTTTTTCCGGCCCGAGGCAGCCCCAGCATTTT
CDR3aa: CASSPFSGPRQPQHF

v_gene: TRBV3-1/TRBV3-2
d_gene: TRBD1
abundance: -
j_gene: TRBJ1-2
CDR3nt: TGTGCCAGCAGCCAGTCCGGGACAGGGGGCTGGTATGGCTACACCTTC
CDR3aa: CASSQSGTGGWYGYTF

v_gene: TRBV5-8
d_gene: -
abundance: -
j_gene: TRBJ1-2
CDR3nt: TGTGCCAGCAGCTTTAGGCAGGGGACCTATGGCTACACCTTC
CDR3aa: CASSFRQGTYGYTF

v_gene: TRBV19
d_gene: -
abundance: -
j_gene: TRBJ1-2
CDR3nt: TGTGCCAGTAGAGACACAGGGTTTTATGGCTACACCTTC
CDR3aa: CASRDTGFYGYTF

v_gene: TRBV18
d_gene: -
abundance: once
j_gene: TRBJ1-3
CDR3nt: TGTGCCAGCTCACCACCTCGGGACTCTGGAAACACCATATATTTT
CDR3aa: CASSPPRDSGNTIYF

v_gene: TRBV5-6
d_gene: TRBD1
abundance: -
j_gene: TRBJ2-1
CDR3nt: TGTGCCAGCAGCTTGGTTTCTCGGACAGGGAAAGGTAATGAGCAGTTCTTC
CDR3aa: CASSLVSRTGKGNEQFF

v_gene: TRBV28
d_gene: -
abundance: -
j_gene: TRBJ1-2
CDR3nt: TGTGCCAGCAGTTTCCCAGGACACTCTCGCTACACCTTC
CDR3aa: CASSFPGHSRYTF

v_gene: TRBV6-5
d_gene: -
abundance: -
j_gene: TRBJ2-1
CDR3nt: TGTGCCAGCAGTCGGCTAGCCCGTGATGAGCAGTTCTTC
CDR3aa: CASSRLARDEQFF

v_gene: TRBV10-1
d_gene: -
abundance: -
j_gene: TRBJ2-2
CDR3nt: TGCGCCAGCAAGGAGACTATGGACACCGGGGAGCTGTTTTTT
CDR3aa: CASKETMDTGELFF

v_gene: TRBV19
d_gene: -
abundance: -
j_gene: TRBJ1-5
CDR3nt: TGTGCCAGTCGATCGGGTGATCAGCCCCAGCATTTT
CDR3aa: CASRSGDQPQHF

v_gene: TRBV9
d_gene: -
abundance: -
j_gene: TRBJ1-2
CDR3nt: TGTGCCAGCAGCGCCTCGACAGGCGGGCGGTATGGCTACACCTTC
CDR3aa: CASSASTGGRYGYTF

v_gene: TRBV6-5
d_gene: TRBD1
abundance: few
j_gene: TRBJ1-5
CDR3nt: TGTGCCAGCAGCGGGACTCCCCAGGGGGCCCAGCATTTT
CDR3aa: CASSGTPQGAQHF

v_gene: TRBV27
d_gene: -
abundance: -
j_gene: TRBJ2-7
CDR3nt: TGTGCCAGCAGTTTTTTTGGGAGGCACGAGCAGTACTTC
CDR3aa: CASSFFGRHEQYF

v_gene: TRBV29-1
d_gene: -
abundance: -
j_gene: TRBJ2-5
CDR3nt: TGCAGCGCGGCCCTATCCGGGACAAACCGACAGGAGAGCCAGTACTTC
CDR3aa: CSAALSGTNRQESQYF

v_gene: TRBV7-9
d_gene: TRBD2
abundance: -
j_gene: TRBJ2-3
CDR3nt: TGTGCCAGCAGCTTAGGGGTAGCGGGAGCGTCCGCAGATACGCAGTATTTT
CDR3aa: CASSLGVAGASADTQYF

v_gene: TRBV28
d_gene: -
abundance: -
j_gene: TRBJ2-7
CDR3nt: TGTGCCAGCATTGAAACAGGCCACTCCTACGAGCAGTACTTC
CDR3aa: CASIETGHSYEQYF

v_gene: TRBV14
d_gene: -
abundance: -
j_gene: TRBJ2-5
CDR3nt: TGTGCCAGCAGCCAATTCCAAACGGAAGAGACCCAGTACTTC
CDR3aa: CASSQFQTEETQYF